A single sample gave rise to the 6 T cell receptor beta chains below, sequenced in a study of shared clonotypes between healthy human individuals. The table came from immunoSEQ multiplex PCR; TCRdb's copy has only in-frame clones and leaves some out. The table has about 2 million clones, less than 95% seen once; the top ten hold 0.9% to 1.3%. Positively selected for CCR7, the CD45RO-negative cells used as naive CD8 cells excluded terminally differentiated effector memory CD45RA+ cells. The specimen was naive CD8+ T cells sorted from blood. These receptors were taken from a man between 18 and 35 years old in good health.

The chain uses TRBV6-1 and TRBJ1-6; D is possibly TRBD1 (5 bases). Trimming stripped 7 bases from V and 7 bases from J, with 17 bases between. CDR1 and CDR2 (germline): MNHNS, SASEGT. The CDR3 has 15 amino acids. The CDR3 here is CASTGKGLGNSPLHF. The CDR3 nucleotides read TGTGCCAGCACCGGGAAGGGGCTCGGGAATTCACCCCTCCACTTT.

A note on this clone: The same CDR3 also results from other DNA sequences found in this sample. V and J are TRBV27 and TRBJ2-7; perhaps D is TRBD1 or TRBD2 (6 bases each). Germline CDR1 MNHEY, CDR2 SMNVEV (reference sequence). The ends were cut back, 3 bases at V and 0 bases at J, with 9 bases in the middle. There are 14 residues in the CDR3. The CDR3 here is CASSLEGGSYEQYF. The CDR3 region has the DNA TGTGCCAGCAGTTTGGAGGGGGGCTCCTACGAGCAGTACTTC.

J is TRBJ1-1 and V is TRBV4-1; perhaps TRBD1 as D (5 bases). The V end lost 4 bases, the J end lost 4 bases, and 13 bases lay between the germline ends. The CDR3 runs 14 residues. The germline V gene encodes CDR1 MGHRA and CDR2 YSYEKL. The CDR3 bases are TGCGCCAGCAGCCTCCAGGGTTCGGGCACTGAAGCTTTCTTT. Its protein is CASSLQGSGTEAFF.

The CDR3 protein is CASSDSSGELFF. As DNA, the CDR3 is TGTGCCAGCAGTGATAGCTCCGGGGAGCTGTTTTTT. This chain joins TRBV6-1 and TRBJ2-2; D gene unclear. The CDR3 runs to 12 residues. V was shortened by 3 bases and J by 6 bases, with 5 bases between the two germline ends. Germline CDR1 MNHNS, CDR2 SASEGT.

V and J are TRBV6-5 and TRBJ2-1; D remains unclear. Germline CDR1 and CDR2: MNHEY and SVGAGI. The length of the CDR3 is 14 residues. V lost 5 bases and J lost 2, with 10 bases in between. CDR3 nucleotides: TGTGCCAGCAGTCCGCAGGATACCTACAATGAGCAGTTCTTC. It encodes CASSPQDTYNEQFF.

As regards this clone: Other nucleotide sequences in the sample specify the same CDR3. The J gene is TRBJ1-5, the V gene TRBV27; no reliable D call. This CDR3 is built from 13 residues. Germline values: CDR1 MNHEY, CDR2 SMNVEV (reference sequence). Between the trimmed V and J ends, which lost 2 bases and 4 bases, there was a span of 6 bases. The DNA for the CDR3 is TGTGCCAGCAGTTTAGGGCGGAATCAGCCCCAGCATTTT. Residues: CASSLGRNQPQHF.